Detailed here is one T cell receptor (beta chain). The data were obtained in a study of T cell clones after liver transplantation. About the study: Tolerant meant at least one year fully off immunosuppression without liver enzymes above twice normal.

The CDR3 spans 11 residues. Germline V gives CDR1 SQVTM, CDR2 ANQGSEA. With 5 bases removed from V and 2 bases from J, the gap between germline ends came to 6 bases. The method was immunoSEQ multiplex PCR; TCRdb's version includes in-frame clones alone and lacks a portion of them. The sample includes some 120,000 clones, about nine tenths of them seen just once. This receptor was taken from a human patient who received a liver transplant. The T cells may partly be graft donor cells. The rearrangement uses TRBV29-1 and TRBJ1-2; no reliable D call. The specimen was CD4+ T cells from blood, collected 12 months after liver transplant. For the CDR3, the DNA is TGCAGCGTTTCGGAAAACTATGGCTACACCTTC. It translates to CSVSENYGYTF. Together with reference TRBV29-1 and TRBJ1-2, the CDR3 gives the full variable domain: SAVISQKPSRDICQRGTSLTIQCQVDSQVTMMFWYRQQPGQSLTLIATANQGSEATYESGFVIDKFPISRPNLTFSTLTVSNMSPEDSSIYLCSVSENYGYTFGSGTRLTVV.